The rows below give T cell receptor beta chains drawn from one sample of a study of blood T cell repertoires in COVID-19. TCRdb's copy holds only in-frame clones and misses some; the assay was immunoSEQ multiplex PCR. The sample has 150,000 or so clones; about 79% are singletons. The specimen sequenced was PBMCs or T cells enriched from blood (not recorded which). These receptor sequences come from a man over 45 who had recovered from COVID-19. Both conserved end residues are part of each CDR3. D genes are given only for firm matches.

V gene	D gene	CDR3 protein
TRBV12-5	.	CASGLGQYNSPLHF
TRBV19	.	CASSIGSSGGGQPQHF
TRBV18	TRBD1	CASSPTGTESEAFF
TRBV7-9	TRBD1	CASSERTGGAGGYTF
TRBV7-2	.	CASSLREEGEQYF
TRBV19	.	CASSIEGSGGNQPQHF
TRBV4-1	.	CASSRTGTTGELFF
TRBV5-1	TRBD1	CASSPWPTGRSEETQYF
TRBV7-9	.	CASSLDAAEQYF
TRBV7-2	.	CASSLGGSGTYEQYF
TRBV25-1	.	CASRKTGAGSEQYF
TRBV30	TRBD1	CAWSLGQGREKLFF
TRBV7-9	TRBD1	CASSLADRGHNGYTF
TRBV4-1	TRBD1	CASSQGTGGVSSYEQYF
TRBV5-1	.	CASSQTGEKRGYTF
TRBV19	TRBD2	CASTGTSGVGDTQYF
TRBV6-2/TRBV6-3	TRBD1	CASSRTGGRTEAFF